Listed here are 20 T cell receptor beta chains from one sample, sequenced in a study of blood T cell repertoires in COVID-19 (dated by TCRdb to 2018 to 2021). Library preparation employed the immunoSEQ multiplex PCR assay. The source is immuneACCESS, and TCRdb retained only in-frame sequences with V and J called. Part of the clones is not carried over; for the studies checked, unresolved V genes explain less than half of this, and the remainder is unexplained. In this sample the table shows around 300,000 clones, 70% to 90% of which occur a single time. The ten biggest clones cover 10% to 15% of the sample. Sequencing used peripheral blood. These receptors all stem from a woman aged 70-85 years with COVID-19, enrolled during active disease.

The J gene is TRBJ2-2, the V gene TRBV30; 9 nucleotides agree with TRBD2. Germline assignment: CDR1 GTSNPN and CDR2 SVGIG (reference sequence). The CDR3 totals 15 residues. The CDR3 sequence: CACVPGLAPAGELFF. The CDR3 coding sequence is TGTGCGTGTGTGCCGGGACTAGCCCCGGCCGGGGAGCTGTTTTTT.

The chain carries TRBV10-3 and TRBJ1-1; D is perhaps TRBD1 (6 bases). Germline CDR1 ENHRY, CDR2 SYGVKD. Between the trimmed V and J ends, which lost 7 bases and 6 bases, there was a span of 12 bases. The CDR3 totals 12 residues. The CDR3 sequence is CAITGGAAEAFF. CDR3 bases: TGTGCCATCACCGGGGGGGCGGCTGAAGCTTTCTTT.

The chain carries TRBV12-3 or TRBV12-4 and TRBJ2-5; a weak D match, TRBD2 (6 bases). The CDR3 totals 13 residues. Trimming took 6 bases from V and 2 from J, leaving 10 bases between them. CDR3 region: CASSSSAQETQYF. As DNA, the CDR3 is TGTGCCAGCAGCTCTAGCGCACAAGAGACCCAGTACTTC.

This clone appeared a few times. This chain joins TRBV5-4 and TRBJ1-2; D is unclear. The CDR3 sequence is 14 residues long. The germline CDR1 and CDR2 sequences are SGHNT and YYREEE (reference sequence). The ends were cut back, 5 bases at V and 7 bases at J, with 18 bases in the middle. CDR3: CASRRAGRSGGYTF. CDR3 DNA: TGTGCCAGCAGGCGGGCCGGTAGGTCGGGTGGCTACACCTTC.

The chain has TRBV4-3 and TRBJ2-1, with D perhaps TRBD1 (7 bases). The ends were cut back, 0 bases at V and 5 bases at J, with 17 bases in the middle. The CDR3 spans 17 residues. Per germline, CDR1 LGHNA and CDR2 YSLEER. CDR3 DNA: TGCGCCAGCAGCCAAGATACGCCCGGCAGGGGGGACAATGAGCAGTTCTTC. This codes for CASSQDTPGRGDNEQFF.

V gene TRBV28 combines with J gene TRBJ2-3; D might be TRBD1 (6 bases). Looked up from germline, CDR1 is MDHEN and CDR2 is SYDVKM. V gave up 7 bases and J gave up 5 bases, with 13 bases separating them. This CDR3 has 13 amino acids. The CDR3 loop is CASTQGFGDTQYF. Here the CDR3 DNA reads TGTGCCAGCACCCAGGGGTTTGGAGATACGCAGTATTTT.

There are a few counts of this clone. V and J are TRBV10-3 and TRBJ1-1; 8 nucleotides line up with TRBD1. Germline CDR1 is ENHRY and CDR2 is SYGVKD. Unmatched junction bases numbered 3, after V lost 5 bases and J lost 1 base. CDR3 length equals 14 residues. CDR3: CAISSGTGNTEAFF. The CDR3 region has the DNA TGTGCCATCAGTTCCGGGACAGGGAACACTGAAGCTTTCTTT.

CDR3 region: CASSSSGGTGELFF. The CDR3, as DNA: TGCGCCAGCAGCTCGAGCGGGGGCACCGGGGAGCTGTTTTTT. This sequence joins TRBV5-1 and TRBJ2-2, with 8 bases that match TRBD2. The germline CDR1 and CDR2 sequences are SGHRS and YFSETQ. V lost 3 bases and J lost 4; bases outside the gene matches: 2. This CDR3 comprises 14 residues.

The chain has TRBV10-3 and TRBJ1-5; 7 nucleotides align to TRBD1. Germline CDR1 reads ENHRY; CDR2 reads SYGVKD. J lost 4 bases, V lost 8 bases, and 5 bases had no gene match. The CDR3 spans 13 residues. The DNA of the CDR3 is TGTGCCATCCGGGACAGAACTAATCAGCCCCAGCATTTT. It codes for CAIRDRTNQPQHF.

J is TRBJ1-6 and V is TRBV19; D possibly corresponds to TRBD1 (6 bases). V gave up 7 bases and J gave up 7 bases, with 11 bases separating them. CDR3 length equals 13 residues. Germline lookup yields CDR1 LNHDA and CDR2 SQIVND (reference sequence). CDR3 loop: CASNDRSNSPLHF. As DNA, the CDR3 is TGTGCCAGTAACGACAGGTCAAATTCACCCCTCCACTTT.

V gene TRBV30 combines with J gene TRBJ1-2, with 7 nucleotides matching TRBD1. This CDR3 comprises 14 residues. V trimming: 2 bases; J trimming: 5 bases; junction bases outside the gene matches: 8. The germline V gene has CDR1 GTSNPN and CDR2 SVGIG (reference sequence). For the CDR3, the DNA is TGTGCCTGGAGTCTTGACAGGGTGGCGTATGGCTACACCTTC. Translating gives CAWSLDRVAYGYTF.

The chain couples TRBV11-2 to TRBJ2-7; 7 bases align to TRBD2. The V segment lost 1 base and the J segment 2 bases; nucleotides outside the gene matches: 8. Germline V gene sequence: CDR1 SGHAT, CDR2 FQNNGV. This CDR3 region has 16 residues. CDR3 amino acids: CASSLGGGSFPYEQYF. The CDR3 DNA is TGTGCCAGCAGCTTAGGGGGGGGGAGTTTCCCCTACGAGCAGTACTTC.

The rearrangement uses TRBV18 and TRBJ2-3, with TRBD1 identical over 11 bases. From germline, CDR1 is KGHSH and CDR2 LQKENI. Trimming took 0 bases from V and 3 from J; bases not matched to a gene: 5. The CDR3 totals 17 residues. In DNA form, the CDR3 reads TGTGCCAGCTCACCACCTTCCGGGACAGGGGGAACAGATACGCAGTATTTT. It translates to CASSPPSGTGGTDTQYF. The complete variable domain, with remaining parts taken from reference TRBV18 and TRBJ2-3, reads NAGVMQNPRHLVRRRGQEARLRCSPMKGHSHVYWYRQLPEEGLKFMVYLQKENIIDESGMPKERFSAEFPKEGPSILRIQQVVRGDSAAYFCASSPPSGTGGTDTQYFGPGTRLTVL.

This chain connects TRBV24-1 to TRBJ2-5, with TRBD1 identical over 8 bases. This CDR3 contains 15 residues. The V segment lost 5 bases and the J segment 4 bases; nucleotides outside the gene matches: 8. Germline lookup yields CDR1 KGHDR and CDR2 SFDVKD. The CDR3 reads CATSVRQGIRETQYF. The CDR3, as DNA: TGTGCCACCAGTGTTCGACAGGGGATCCGAGAGACCCAGTACTTC.

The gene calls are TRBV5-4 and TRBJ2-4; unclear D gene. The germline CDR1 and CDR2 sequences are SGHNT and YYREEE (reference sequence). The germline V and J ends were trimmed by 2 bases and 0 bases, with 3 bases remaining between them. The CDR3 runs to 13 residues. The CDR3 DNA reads TGTGCCAGCAGCTTTCTAGCCAAAAACATTCAGTACTTC. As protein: CASSFLAKNIQYF. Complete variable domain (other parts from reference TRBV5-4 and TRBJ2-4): ETGVTQSPTHLIKTRGQQVTLRCSSQSGHNTVSWYQQALGQGPQFIFQYYREEENGRGNFPPRFSGLQFPNYSSELNVNALELDDSALYLCASSFLAKNIQYFGAGTRLSVL.

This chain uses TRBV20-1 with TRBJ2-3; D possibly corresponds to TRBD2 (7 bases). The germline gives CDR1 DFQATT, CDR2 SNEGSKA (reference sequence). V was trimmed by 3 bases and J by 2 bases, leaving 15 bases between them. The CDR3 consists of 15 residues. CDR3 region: CSASEGGGSTDTQYF. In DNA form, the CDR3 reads TGCAGTGCTAGTGAGGGCGGGGGCTCCACAGATACGCAGTATTTT.

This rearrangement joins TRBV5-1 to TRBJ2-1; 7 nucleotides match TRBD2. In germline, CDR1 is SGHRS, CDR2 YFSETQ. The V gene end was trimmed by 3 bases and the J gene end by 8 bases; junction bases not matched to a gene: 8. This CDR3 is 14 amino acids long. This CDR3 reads CASSSQRGLHEQFF. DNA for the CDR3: TGCGCCAGCAGCTCTCAGCGGGGATTACATGAGCAGTTCTTC.

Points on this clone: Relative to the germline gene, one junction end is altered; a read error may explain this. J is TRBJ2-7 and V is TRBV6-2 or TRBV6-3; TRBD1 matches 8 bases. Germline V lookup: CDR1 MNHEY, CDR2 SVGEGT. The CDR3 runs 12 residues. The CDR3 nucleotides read TGTGCCAGCAGCAGAGCATCGACAGGGGCTAACTTC. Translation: CASSRASTGANF.

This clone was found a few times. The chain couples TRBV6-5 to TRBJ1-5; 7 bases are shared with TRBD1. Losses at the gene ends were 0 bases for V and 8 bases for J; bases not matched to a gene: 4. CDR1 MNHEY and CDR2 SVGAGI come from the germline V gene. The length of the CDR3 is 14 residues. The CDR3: CASSYSSGGKPQHF. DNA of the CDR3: TGTGCCAGCAGTTACTCTTCAGGGGGAAAGCCCCAGCATTTT.

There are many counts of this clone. In DNA, the CDR3 is TGTGCCACCAGTGATCCTAGCCGGGGGGGCGCAGATACGCAGTATTTT. Translation: CATSDPSRGGADTQYF. This chain uses TRBV24-1 with TRBJ2-3; 8 bases align to TRBD2. The CDR3 is made up of 16 amino acids. V lost 3 bases and J lost 4; bases outside the gene matches: 8. Germline assignment: CDR1 KGHDR and CDR2 SFDVKD.